This T cell receptor (beta chain) was observed in a study of spatial heterogeneity in lung cancer (dated by TCRdb to about 2019). Regarding the complete study: Beta-chain transcripts were consistently detected in greater numbers than alpha-chain transcripts, which likely reflected higher beta-chain transcript abundance. The study quantitatively compared TCR alpha and beta repertoires across multiple tumor regions, matched nontumor lung and blood in non-small cell lung cancer. In the raw uncorrected reads, each unique combination of TCR and UMI appeared more than ten times on average. TCR repertoire features were related to nonsynonymous mutation counts determined by whole-exome sequencing of tumor tissue. Both alpha and beta chains were TCR-sequenced in samples taken at surgery, namely 220 tumor regions, fewer than 80 matched nontumor lung samples and roughly 56 PBMC samples.

Library creation used 5' RACE. Reads for this sample came from a NextSeq 500. In the TCR library protocol, a unique molecular identifier was attached to each TCR cDNA molecule so that PCR and sequencing errors could be corrected. Turning to the authors' computational methods: Decombinator tools were used for TCR identification, UMI-based error correction and CDR3 extraction. Expanded TCRs were defined as those above a frequency of 2 per 1,000, corresponding to the top 1% of the tumor frequency distribution. Rényi diversity was computed with the R vegan package after subsampling each repertoire 100 times to 5,000 TCRs. CDR3 similarity networks were built from amino acid triplet string-kernel similarity, connecting CDR3s with pairwise similarity above 0.82. TCRdb reprocessing: public reads trimmed at Q25 with fastp, clones called with MiXCR, in-frame beta chains kept. Every CDR3 protein is listed once, alongside the most common genes and DNA of its rows. TCRdb's processing, not the study's, gives the V and J calls here. The sample contains about 26,000 distinct CDR3 sequences, roughly 12% of them found a single time. 25% of the sample goes to the ten largest clones.

Summary of the overall study and its limitations: Ubiquitous expanded tumor TCRs were detected in blood more often at tumor resection than at routine follow-up. Additional single-cell paired TCR alpha and beta sequencing was considered necessary to confirm, at a functional level, the hypothesis that regional TCRs recognize regional mutations.

On this clonotype: No cognate antigen has been identified for it. No base quality values were provided; no much bigger clone lies one nucleotide off.

According to the study, the label for this sample's time point signals: sample taken at primary tumor resection. For TCR sequencing, whole RNA was extracted from tumor and nontumor lung tissue, or from cryopreserved PBMC samples, and no cell sorting was done. Samples were obtained from over 70 patients with early-stage, untreated non-small cell lung cancer from the lung TRACERx cohort. Patients were selected for TCR sequencing only if sufficient RNA was available from at least two tumor regions. The receptor's source is a female donor with early-stage non-small cell lung cancer. The input for sequencing was PBMCs, taken at surgery.

The CDR3 protein sequence reads: CASSLRSGQGARNEQFF. The sequenced DNA is TGTGCCAGCAGCTTACGATCAGGGCAGGGGGCCAGGAATGAGCAGTTCTTC. The rearranged chain carries TRBV7-8 and TRBJ2-1, with TRBD1 identical over 8 junction bases. The CDR3 sequence holds 17 residues, the cysteine and phenylalanine included. Only CDR3 DNA is held: 51 bases, read in frame from base 1. V is pruned by 2 bases and J by 7 bases, leaving 13 bases of the junction without a gene match. CDR1 and CDR2 (SGHVS, FQNEAQ) derive from the germline V gene.